This T cell receptor (beta chain) was profiled in a study of T cell responses to AZD1222 COVID-19 vaccine. Study-level points and caveats: White British donors predominated, females outnumbered males, and clonal diversity was possibly underestimated. Spike-specific TCR breadth and depth both grew after two AZD1222 doses. The CD4 TCRs associated with vaccination extended across spike and predominated at 160-218 and 743-854.

As for this clone: The antigen is not known.

The CDR3 consists of 13 residues. CDR1 is GTSNPN and CDR2 is SVGIG in the germline V gene (reference sequence). V was pared by 2 bases and J by 7 bases, with 6 bases of the junction left unmatched. Clones were read by immunoSEQ multiplex PCR, and TCRdb kept only the in-frame ones, dropping some. The sample lists fewer than 200,000 clones, around 94% occurring once. This TCR came from an adult who received the MenACWY meningococcal vaccine as a control. The sample in question was peripheral blood, obtained 28 days after the second dose of the MenACWY control vaccine. This chain uses TRBV30 with TRBJ2-3; 7 bases fit TRBD1. CDR3 DNA: TGTGCCTGGAGTACAGGGGTTGGATATACGCAGTATTTT. Translation gives CAWSTGVGYTQYF. Full variable domain (rest looked up from reference TRBV30 and TRBJ2-3): SQTIHQWPATLVQPVGSPLSLECTVEGTSNPNLYWYRQAAGRGLQLLFYSVGIGQISSEVPQNLSASRPQDRQFILSSKKLLLSDSGFYLCAWSTGVGYTQYFGPGTRLTVL.